Each of the 9 T cell receptor beta chains below was sequenced from the same sample in a study of T cell repertoires in cytomegalovirus infection. TCRdb called the reads again in MiXCR, with one record for every CDR3 protein. The sample carries fewer than 300,000 distinct CDR3 sequences, under 30% recorded once. The sample was PBMCs. These receptors were obtained from a human donor in good health (CMV status not recorded). Some clones in this sample may be carry-over from other donors' samples.

This clonotype came up a few times. CDR3 nucleotide sequence: TGTGCCAGCAGCCAAAGGAAACTACAGGTTATGAACACTGAAGCTTTCTTT. Encoded protein: CASSQRKLQVMNTEAFF. The chain carries TRBV14 and TRBJ1-1; TRBD1 is a possible D gene (5 bases). This CDR3 is built from 17 residues. V lost 2 bases, J lost 0 bases, and 16 bases lay in between. Per the germline V gene, CDR1 is SGHDN and CDR2 is FVKESK. Filled out from reference TRBV14 and TRBJ1-1, the complete variable domain reads EAGVTQFPSHSVIEKGQTVTLRCDPISGHDNLYWYRRVMGKEIKFLLHFVKESKQDESGMPNNRFLAERTGGTYSTLKVQPAELEDSGVYFCASSQRKLQVMNTEAFFGQGTRLTVV.

This clonotype was seen a handful of times. The chain is built from TRBV28 and TRBJ1-1; D is unresolved. Trimming took off 3 bases at V and 1 base at J, with 6 bases between the two ends. CDR3 length equals 13 residues. Germline-derived CDR1 and CDR2 are MDHEN and SYDVKM. CDR3 DNA: TGTGCCAGCAGTTTGCCCCGGAACACTGAAGCTTTCTTT. Translating it yields CASSLPRNTEAFF.

This clonotype has just a few counts. In DNA, the CDR3 is TGCGCCAGCAGCCAAGACATGTACCGGGCAGGGGGTGGCTACACCTTC. Amino acids: CASSQDMYRAGGGYTF. J is TRBJ1-2 and V is TRBV4-3; 7 bases match TRBD1. The V gene end was trimmed by 0 bases and the J gene end by 7 bases; junction bases not matched to a gene: 11. Per germline, CDR1 LGHNA and CDR2 YSLEER. This CDR3 contains 16 residues.

This clonotype was observed many times. The V gene is TRBV7-2, the J gene TRBJ2-3; a weak D match, TRBD2 (6 bases). CDR1 SGHTA and CDR2 FQGNSA come from the germline V gene. V was trimmed by 1 base and J by 4 bases, leaving 15 bases between them. The CDR3 sequence is 16 residues long. CDR3 coding DNA: TGTGCCAGCAGCTTAGGGCTGGGGGGAGTCCCAGATACGCAGTATTTT. Translated, it gives CASSLGLGGVPDTQYF.

This clonotype showed up many times. The chain is built from TRBV28 and TRBJ1-6, with 7 bases aligning to TRBD1. Looked up from germline, CDR1 is MDHEN and CDR2 is SYDVKM. V shed 6 bases and J 0 bases; nucleotides not matched to a gene: 8. The length of the CDR3 is 17 residues. The DNA of the CDR3 is TGTGCCAGCAGCGTCCCGGGACAGAGCTCCTATAATTCACCCCTCCACTTT. Amino acids: CASSVPGQSSYNSPLHF.

This clonotype showed up just a few times. The chain is built from TRBV5-6 and TRBJ1-5; the D is unclear. V lost 4 bases, J lost 0 bases, and 11 bases lay in between. CDR3 length equals 15 residues. Germline CDR1 SGHDT, CDR2 YYEEEE. This CDR3 is CASSLYSNSNQPQHF. The CDR3 DNA sequence: TGTGCCAGCAGCCTGTATTCCAATAGCAATCAGCCCCAGCATTTT.

This clonotype was picked up many times. The chain recombines TRBV7-8 with TRBJ1-5; TRBD1 aligns across 9 bases. Losses at the gene ends were 0 bases for V and 6 bases for J; bases not matched to a gene: 6. The CDR3 totals 16 residues. Per germline, CDR1 SGHVS and CDR2 FQNEAQ. CDR3 amino acids: CASSLAGGTGFQPQHF. The CDR3 region has the DNA TGTGCCAGCAGCTTAGCTGGAGGGACAGGGTTTCAGCCCCAGCATTTT.

This sequence joins TRBV6-2 or TRBV6-3 and TRBJ2-5, with D hard to call. The CDR3 has 15 amino acids. Germline V lookup: CDR1 MNHEY, CDR2 SVGEGT. V was trimmed by 0 bases and J by 7 bases, leaving 15 bases between them. This CDR3 reads CASSYSKSRPGTQYF. As DNA, the CDR3 is TGTGCCAGCAGTTACTCCAAGAGTCGTCCGGGGACCCAGTACTTC.

This clonotype appeared many times. This rearrangement joins TRBV7-2 to TRBJ2-3; no reliable D call. This CDR3 is 16 amino acids long. Germline V gene data show CDR1 as SGHTA and CDR2 as FQGNSA. Trimming removed 0 bases from V and 1 base from J, with 11 bases in between. The CDR3 loop reads CASSLAQASGTDTQYF. The CDR3 DNA reads as TGTGCCAGCAGCTTAGCGCAGGCGAGCGGCACAGATACGCAGTATTTT. Complete variable domain (other parts from reference TRBV7-2 and TRBJ2-3): GAGVSQSPSNKVTEKGKDVELRCDPISGHTALYWYRQSLGQGLEFLIYFQGNSAPDKSGLPSDRFSAERTGGSVSTLTIQRTQQEDSAVYLCASSLAQASGTDTQYFGPGTRLTVL.